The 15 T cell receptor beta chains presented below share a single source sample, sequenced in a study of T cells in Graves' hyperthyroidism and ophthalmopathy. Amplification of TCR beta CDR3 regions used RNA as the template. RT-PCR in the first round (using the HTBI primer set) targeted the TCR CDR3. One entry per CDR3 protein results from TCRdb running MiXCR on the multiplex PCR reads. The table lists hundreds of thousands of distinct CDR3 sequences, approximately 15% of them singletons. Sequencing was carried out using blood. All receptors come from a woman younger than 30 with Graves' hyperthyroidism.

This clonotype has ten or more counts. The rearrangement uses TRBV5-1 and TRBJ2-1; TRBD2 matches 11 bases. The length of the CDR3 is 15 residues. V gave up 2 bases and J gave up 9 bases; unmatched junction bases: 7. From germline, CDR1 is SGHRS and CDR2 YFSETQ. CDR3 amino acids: CASSFRTSGFGEQFF. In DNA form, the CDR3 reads TGCGCCAGCAGCTTCCGGACTAGCGGGTTTGGTGAGCAGTTCTTC.

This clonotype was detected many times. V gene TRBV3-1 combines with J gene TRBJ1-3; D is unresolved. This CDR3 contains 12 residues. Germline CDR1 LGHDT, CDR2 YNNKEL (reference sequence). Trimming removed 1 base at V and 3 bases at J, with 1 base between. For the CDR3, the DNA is TGTGCCAGCAGCCAAGTTGGAAACACCATATATTTT. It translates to CASSQVGNTIYF.

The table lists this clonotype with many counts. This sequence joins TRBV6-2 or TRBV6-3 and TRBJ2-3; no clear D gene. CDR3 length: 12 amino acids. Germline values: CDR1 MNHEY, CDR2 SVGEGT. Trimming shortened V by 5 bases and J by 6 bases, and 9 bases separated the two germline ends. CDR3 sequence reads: CASSDRRDTQYF. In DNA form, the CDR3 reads TGTGCCAGCAGTGACCGGCGGGATACGCAGTATTTT.

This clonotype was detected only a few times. In nucleotides, the CDR3 is TGTGCCAGCTCCCTGGGACCCGGGAGGAAAAACAATGAGCAGTTCTTC. It translates to CASSLGPGRKNNEQFF. This chain uses TRBV18 with TRBJ2-1, with TRBD2 identical over 7 bases. The CDR3 is made up of 16 amino acids. Germline trimming cut 6 bases from V and 5 bases from J; bases unmatched to any gene: 13. The germline gives CDR1 KGHSH, CDR2 LQKENI.

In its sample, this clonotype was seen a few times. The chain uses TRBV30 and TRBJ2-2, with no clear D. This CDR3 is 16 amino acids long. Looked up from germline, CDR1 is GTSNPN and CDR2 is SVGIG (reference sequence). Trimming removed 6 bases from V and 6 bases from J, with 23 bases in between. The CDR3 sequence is CACPSPAPKEAGELFF. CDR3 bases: TGTGCCTGCCCCAGTCCAGCCCCTAAGGAAGCCGGGGAGCTGTTTTTT.

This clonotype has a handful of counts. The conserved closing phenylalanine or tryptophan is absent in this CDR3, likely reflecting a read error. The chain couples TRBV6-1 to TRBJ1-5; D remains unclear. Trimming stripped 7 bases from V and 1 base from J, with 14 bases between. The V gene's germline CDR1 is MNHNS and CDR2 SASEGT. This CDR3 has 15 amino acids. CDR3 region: CASTLHQQSNQPQHL. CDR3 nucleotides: TGTGCCAGCACCTTACACCAGCAAAGCAATCAGCCCCAGCATCTT.

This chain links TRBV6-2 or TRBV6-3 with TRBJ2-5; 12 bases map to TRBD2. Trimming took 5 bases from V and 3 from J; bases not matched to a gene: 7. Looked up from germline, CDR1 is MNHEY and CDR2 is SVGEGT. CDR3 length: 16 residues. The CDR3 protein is CASSPYGLAGKETQYF. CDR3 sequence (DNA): TGTGCCAGCAGTCCCTACGGACTAGCGGGAAAAGAGACCCAGTACTTC.

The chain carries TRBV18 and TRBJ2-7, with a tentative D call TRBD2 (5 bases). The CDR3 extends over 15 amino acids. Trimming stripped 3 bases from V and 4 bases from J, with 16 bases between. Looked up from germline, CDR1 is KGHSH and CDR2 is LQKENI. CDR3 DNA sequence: TGTGCCAGCTCACCGGGCCCCGAGGGCTGGTACGAGCAGTACTTC. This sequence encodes CASSPGPEGWYEQYF.

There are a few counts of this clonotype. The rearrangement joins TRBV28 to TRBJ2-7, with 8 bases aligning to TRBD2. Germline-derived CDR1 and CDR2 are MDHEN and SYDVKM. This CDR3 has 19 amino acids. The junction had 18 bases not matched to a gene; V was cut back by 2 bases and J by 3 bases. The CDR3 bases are TGTGCCAGCAGTTTAATTTATCTGGGACTAGGCGGAGGCGGCTACGAGCAGTACTTC. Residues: CASSLIYLGLGGGGYEQYF.

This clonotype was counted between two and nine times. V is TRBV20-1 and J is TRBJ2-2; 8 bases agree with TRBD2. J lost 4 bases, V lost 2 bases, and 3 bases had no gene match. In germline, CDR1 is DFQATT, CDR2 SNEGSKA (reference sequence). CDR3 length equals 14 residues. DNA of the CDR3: TGCAGTGCTAGACACGGGAGGGGCACCGGGGAGCTGTTTTTT. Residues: CSARHGRGTGELFF.

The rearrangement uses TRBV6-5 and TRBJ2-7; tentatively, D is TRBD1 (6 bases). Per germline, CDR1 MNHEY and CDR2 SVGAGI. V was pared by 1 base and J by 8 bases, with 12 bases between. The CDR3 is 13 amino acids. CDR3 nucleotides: TGTGCCAGCAGTTACTTCGAACAGGGACAGCAGTACTTC. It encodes CASSYFEQGQQYF.

CDR3 residues: CASSTLLAPPYEQYF. DNA of the CDR3: TGTGCCAGTAGTACCTTACTGGCCCCGCCCTACGAGCAGTACTTC. The chain has TRBV19 and TRBJ2-7; D is undetermined. This CDR3 spans 15 amino acids. Trimming removed 4 bases at V and 2 bases at J, with 15 bases between. Germline V gene lookup returns CDR1 LNHDA and CDR2 SQIVND (reference sequence).

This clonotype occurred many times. CDR3 loop: CASSFRGLGETRGTEAFF. The CDR3 DNA follows: TGTGCCAGCAGTTTCAGGGGTCTGGGTGAAACGAGGGGCACTGAAGCTTTCTTT. The V gene is TRBV12-3 or TRBV12-4, the J gene TRBJ1-1; D possibly corresponds to TRBD1 (6 bases). There are 18 residues in the CDR3. V was clipped by 3 bases and J by 4 bases, with 24 bases between them.

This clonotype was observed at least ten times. The CDR3 spells CASSATWSSYEQYF. The DNA for the CDR3 is TGTGCCAGCAGTGCAACGTGGAGCTCCTACGAGCAGTACTTC. The V and J genes are TRBV6-1 and TRBJ2-7; D gene uncertain. V was cut by 4 bases and J by 0 bases, with 10 bases left in between. The CDR3 runs to 14 residues. Looked up from germline, CDR1 is MNHNS and CDR2 is SASEGT.

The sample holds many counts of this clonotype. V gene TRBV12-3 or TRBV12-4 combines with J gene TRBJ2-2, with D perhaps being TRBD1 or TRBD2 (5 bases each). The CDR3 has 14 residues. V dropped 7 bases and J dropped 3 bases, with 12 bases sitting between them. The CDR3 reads CASTSGRHTGELFF. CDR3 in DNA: TGTGCCAGCACCTCGGGACGGCACACCGGGGAGCTGTTTTTT.